This T cell receptor beta chain was retrieved from a study of ipilimumab plus nivolumab after autologous stem cell transplantation. As for the study in general: The DLBCL group included primary refractory and relapsed cases.

The CDR3 is 15 residues long. Per germline, CDR1 MNHNY and CDR2 SVGAGI (reference sequence). The V gene end was trimmed by 4 bases and the J gene end by 4 bases; junction bases not matched to a gene: 5. Sequencing used immunoSEQ multiplex PCR; TCRdb keeps in-frame clones, though not all of them. The table includes around 16,000 clones, about 81% detected once. The source of this sequence is a male donor with diffuse large B-cell lymphoma. The chain couples TRBV6-6 to TRBJ2-7; 12 nucleotides line up with TRBD2. This specimen was PBMCs, taken in a trial of ipilimumab plus nivolumab as post-transplant consolidation. For the CDR3, the DNA is TGTGCCAGCAGTTGGGGGACTAGCGGGCAGTACGAGCAGTACTTC. This sequence encodes CASSWGTSGQYEQYF.